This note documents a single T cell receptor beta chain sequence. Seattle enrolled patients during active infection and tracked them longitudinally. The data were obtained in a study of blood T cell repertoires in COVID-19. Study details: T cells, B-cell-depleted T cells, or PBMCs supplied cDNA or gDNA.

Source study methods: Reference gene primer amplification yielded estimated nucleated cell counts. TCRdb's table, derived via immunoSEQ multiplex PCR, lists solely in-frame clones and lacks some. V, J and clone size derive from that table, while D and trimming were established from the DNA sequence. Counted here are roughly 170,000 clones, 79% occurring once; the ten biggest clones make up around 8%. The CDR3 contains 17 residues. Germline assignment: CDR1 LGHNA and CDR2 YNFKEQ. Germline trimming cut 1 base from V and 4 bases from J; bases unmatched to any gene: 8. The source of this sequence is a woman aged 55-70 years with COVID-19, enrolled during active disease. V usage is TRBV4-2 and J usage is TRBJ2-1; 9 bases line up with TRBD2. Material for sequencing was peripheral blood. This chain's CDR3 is CASSQALAGKGYNEQFF. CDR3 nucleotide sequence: TGTGCCAGCAGCCAAGCGCTAGCGGGAAAAGGGTACAATGAGCAGTTCTTC.